The entry below describes one T cell receptor (beta chain). Libraries were prepared by immunoSEQ multiplex PCR; TCRdb keeps only in-frame clonotypes and omits some of them. Of a few hundred thousand clones listed, 85% are singletons. These data come from a study of blood T cell repertoires in COVID-19. Study in general: Acute and convalescent COVID-19 specimens originated in the United States, Italy and Spain.

Looked up from germline, CDR1 is KGHSH and CDR2 is LQKENI. V lost 3 bases and J lost 4, with 15 bases in between. CDR3 size: 16 residues. The V and J genes are TRBV18 and TRBJ2-2; possibly TRBD1 for D (6 bases). Sequenced sample: peripheral blood. The origin of this receptor is a woman younger than 35 with acute or convalescent COVID-19. DNA for the CDR3: TGTGCCAGCTCACCCTCACAGGGCTGGGGCACCGGGGAGCTGTTTTTT. It yields the protein CASSPSQGWGTGELFF.